This passage covers 31 T cell receptor beta chains from one sample sequenced in a study of cytomegalovirus exposure and HLA in healthy donors. With 60 Vbeta and 13 Jbeta primers, the PCR was carried out. Data came from immunoSEQ multiplex PCR; TCRdb stores just in-frame clones and leaves some out. Among 75,000 to 95,000 clones listed, 84% were seen once. Material: PBMCs. The receptors come from a young woman in good health and CMV-seropositive.

V is TRBV29-1 and J is TRBJ2-1; 8 bases are shared with TRBD2. Per germline, CDR1 SQVTM and CDR2 ANQGSEA. This CDR3 comprises 17 residues. Trimming took 6 bases from V and 3 from J; bases not matched to a gene: 16. For the CDR3, the DNA is TGCAGCGTGACGGGGTTCAAAGCGGGGGTCCTCTACAATGAGCAGTTCTTC. This codes for CSVTGFKAGVLYNEQFF.

The CDR3 here is CASSQEPAGRQETQYF. CDR3 nucleotide sequence: TGTGCCAGCAGCCAAGAACCAGCGGGGAGACAAGAGACCCAGTACTTC. This chain uses TRBV4-2 with TRBJ2-5, with TRBD2 identical over 7 bases. With 0 bases clipped from V and 2 bases from J, the junction kept 6 bases outside the gene matches. The germline V gene encodes CDR1 LGHNA and CDR2 YNFKEQ. The CDR3 totals 16 residues.

V usage is TRBV19 and J usage is TRBJ1-5; maybe TRBD1 (6 bases). The CDR3 is 14 residues long. Germline loops: CDR1 LNHDA, CDR2 SQIVND (reference sequence). Trimming cost V 5 bases and J 2 bases, with 10 bases left between them. CDR3: CASSWGPGNQPQHF. The DNA of the CDR3 is TGTGCCAGTAGTTGGGGGCCGGGCAATCAGCCCCAGCATTTT.

The chain couples TRBV13 to TRBJ2-7, with 12 bases matching TRBD2. CDR1 and CDR2 from the germline V gene are PRHDT and FYEKMQ (reference sequence). There are 21 residues in the CDR3. V lost 2 bases and J lost 0; bases outside the gene matches: 17. The CDR3: CASSLRQGLAGFQSPSYEQYF. The CDR3 region has the DNA TGTGCCAGCAGCTTACGCCAGGGACTAGCGGGCTTCCAATCCCCCTCCTACGAGCAGTACTTC.

The genes are TRBV30 and TRBJ2-2, with D tentatively TRBD2 (5 bases). The CDR3 is made up of 15 amino acids. Trimming took off 2 bases at V and 3 bases at J, with 13 bases between the two ends. The germline V gene has CDR1 GTSNPN and CDR2 SVGIG (reference sequence). CDR3 coding DNA: TGTGCCTGGAGTTCGGACTCAAGTTACACCGGGGAGCTGTTTTTT. This codes for CAWSSDSSYTGELFF. Full variable domain (remainder filled in from reference TRBV30 and TRBJ2-2): SQTIHQWPATLVQPVGSPLSLECTVEGTSNPNLYWYRQAAGRGLQLLFYSVGIGQISSEVPQNLSASRPQDRQFILSSKKLLLSDSGFYLCAWSSDSSYTGELFFGEGSRLTVL.

This clone was detected only a few times. The CDR3 sequence: CASTLGQGGLNTEAFF. Here the CDR3 DNA reads TGTGCCAGTACTCTGGGTCAGGGGGGACTGAACACTGAAGCTTTCTTT. This sequence joins TRBV19 and TRBJ1-1, with 7 bases lining up with TRBD1. The germline CDR1 and CDR2 sequences are LNHDA and SQIVND (reference sequence). The V gene end was trimmed by 7 bases and the J gene end by 0 bases; junction bases not matched to a gene: 11. This CDR3 spans 16 amino acids. Looking up the rest from reference TRBV19 and TRBJ1-1 gives the full variable domain: DGGITQSPKYLFRKEGQNVTLSCEQNLNHDAMYWYRQDPGQGLRLIYYSQIVNDFQKGDIAEGYSVSREKKESFPLTVTSAQKNPTAFYLCASTLGQGGLNTEAFFGQGTRLTVV.

The chain is built from TRBV6-5 and TRBJ2-2; 10 bases align to TRBD2. CDR1 MNHEY and CDR2 SVGAGI come from the germline V gene. With 6 bases clipped from V and 8 bases from J, the junction kept 6 bases outside the gene matches. This CDR3 has 14 amino acids. In DNA, the CDR3 is TGTGCCAGCAGGGCTAGCGGGAGACAAGGGGAGCTGTTTTTT. Translation gives CASRASGRQGELFF.

The chain uses TRBV6-5 and TRBJ2-7; 9 bases align to TRBD1. The V gene's germline CDR1 is MNHEY and CDR2 SVGAGI. The V segment lost 4 bases and the J segment 1 base; nucleotides outside the gene matches: 5. CDR3 size: 15 residues. CDR3 loop: CASSWGTGKSYEQYF. The CDR3 DNA sequence: TGTGCCAGCAGTTGGGGGACAGGGAAGTCCTACGAGCAGTACTTC.

V and J are TRBV2 and TRBJ1-1; TRBD1 agrees at 8 bases. The germline V gene encodes CDR1 SNHLY and CDR2 FYNNEI. The CDR3 loop spans 16 amino acids. The ends lost 2 bases at V and 0 bases at J; junction bases unmatched: 5. Here the CDR3 reads CASSEWAGGLNTEAFF. In nucleotides, the CDR3 is TGTGCCAGCAGTGAATGGGCAGGGGGCCTGAACACTGAAGCTTTCTTT.

This CDR3 is CASSSFEGGRIQAKETQYF. The CDR3 DNA sequence: TGTGCCAGCAGCTCGTTTGAGGGCGGGAGAATCCAAGCTAAAGAGACCCAGTACTTC. This chain connects TRBV5-4 to TRBJ2-5; the match to TRBD2 covers 7 bases. This CDR3 region has 19 residues. Germline trimming cut 3 bases from V and 3 bases from J; bases unmatched to any gene: 20. The germline V gene encodes CDR1 SGHNT and CDR2 YYREEE (reference sequence).

This chain connects TRBV6-5 to TRBJ2-3; D not resolved. Germline lookup yields CDR1 MNHEY and CDR2 SVGAGI. V was pared by 4 bases and J by 2 bases, with 10 bases between. CDR3 length equals 14 residues. As DNA, the CDR3 is TGTGCCAGCAGTTTACAGTCCTACACAGATACGCAGTATTTT. Translated, it gives CASSLQSYTDTQYF.

V gene TRBV4-1 combines with J gene TRBJ2-2, with 10 positions matching TRBD1. Germline CDR1 reads MGHRA; CDR2 reads YSYEKL. With 1 base clipped from V and 5 bases from J, the junction kept 4 bases outside the gene matches. CDR3 size: 16 residues. The CDR3 loop reads CASSQGDRGLTGELFF. As DNA, the CDR3 is TGCGCCAGCAGCCAAGGTGACAGGGGGCTTACCGGGGAGCTGTTTTTT.

The chain has TRBV4-1 and TRBJ2-3; 16 bases are shared with TRBD2. J gave up 0 bases and V 5 bases, and 8 bases lay outside the gene matches. The CDR3 sequence is 19 residues long. From germline, CDR1 is MGHRA and CDR2 YSYEKL. The CDR3 coding sequence is TGCGCCAGCAGCTTAAGGGGACTAGCGGGAGGGAGTAGCACAGATACGCAGTATTTT. Translated: CASSLRGLAGGSSTDTQYF.

V and J are TRBV25-1 and TRBJ1-2; 7 nucleotides match TRBD1. The CDR3 contains 11 residues. After removal of 7 bases from V and 6 bases from J, the junction contained 2 bases not matched to a gene. The germline gives CDR1 MGHDK, CDR2 SYGVNS. The CDR3 nucleotides are TGTGCCAGCACGGGGACAGATGGCTACACCTTC. Its translation is CASTGTDGYTF.

This chain joins TRBV14 and TRBJ2-1; 11 bases fit TRBD2. Germline trimming cut 5 bases from V and 8 bases from J; bases unmatched to any gene: 14. The germline gives CDR1 SGHDN, CDR2 FVKESK. The CDR3 totals 17 residues. The DNA of the CDR3 is TGTGCCAGCAGCGGCCCCACAAGACTAGCGGGAATTGATGAGCAGTTCTTC. Its protein product is CASSGPTRLAGIDEQFF.

CDR3 in amino acids: CASSSPGGQETQYF. In DNA, the CDR3 is TGCGCCAGCAGCTCCCCGGGAGGCCAAGAGACCCAGTACTTC. V usage is TRBV5-1 and J usage is TRBJ2-5; TRBD2 matches 7 bases. The CDR3 contains 14 residues. The junction had 3 bases not matched to a gene; V was cut back by 3 bases and J by 1 base. Germline CDR1 reads SGHRS; CDR2 reads YFSETQ. The full variable domain, with the rest looked up from reference TRBV5-1 and TRBJ2-5, is KAGVTQTPRYLIKTRGQQVTLSCSPISGHRSVSWYQQTPGQGLQFLFEYFSETQRNKGNFPGRFSGRQFSNSRSEMNVSTLELGDSALYLCASSSPGGQETQYFGPGTRLLVL.

This chain uses TRBV19 with TRBJ1-1; TRBD1 agrees at 9 bases. The germline CDR1 and CDR2 sequences are LNHDA and SQIVND (reference sequence). This CDR3 is 14 amino acids long. V was clipped by 2 bases and J by 6 bases; unmatched bases: 4. CDR3 residues: CASSIWDRDAEAFF. The CDR3 DNA reads as TGTGCCAGTAGTATATGGGACAGGGACGCTGAAGCTTTCTTT.

For this clone: Relative to the germline gene, one junction end is altered; a read error may explain this. The chain couples TRBV6-5 to TRBJ1-4, with a weak D call TRBD1 (5 bases). The length of the CDR3 is 12 residues. CDR1 and CDR2 from the germline V gene are MNHEY and SVGAGI. The CDR3 sequence: CASSYPGHPEVF. The CDR3 bases are TGTGCCAGCAGTTACCCTGGACACCCTGAAGTTTTT.

The chain uses TRBV6-1 and TRBJ2-3; D perhaps matches TRBD1 (6 bases). Trimming left V 7 bases short and J 0 bases short, with 14 bases between. Germline values: CDR1 MNHNS, CDR2 SASEGT. CDR3 length equals 15 residues. The CDR3 coding sequence is TGTGCCAGCATTCGACAGGTGCCTAGCACAGATACGCAGTATTTT. This translates into CASIRQVPSTDTQYF.

This chain joins TRBV4-1 and TRBJ2-5, with TRBD1 matching 9 bases. V was pared by 1 base and J by 5 bases, with 5 bases of the junction left unmatched. Per the germline V gene, CDR1 is MGHRA and CDR2 is YSYEKL. This CDR3 region has 15 residues. The CDR3 here is CASSQVGTGWETQYF. CDR3 bases: TGCGCCAGCAGCCAAGTAGGGACAGGGTGGGAGACCCAGTACTTC.

The table lists this clone with a count of one. The chain has TRBV5-1 and TRBJ1-2, with 7 bases matching TRBD1. Germline trimming cut 3 bases from V and 0 bases from J; bases unmatched to any gene: 5. CDR3 size: 15 residues. Germline V CDR1 and CDR2: SGHRS, YFSETQ. CDR3 DNA sequence: TGCGCCAGCAGCTCAGACAGGGCAGCTAACTATGGCTACACCTTC. It codes for CASSSDRAANYGYTF.

Notes on this clone: The same CDR3 is also encoded by other DNA sequences in this sample. The V gene is TRBV5-1, the J gene TRBJ1-1, with 10 bases fitting TRBD1. This CDR3 region has 15 residues. CDR1 and CDR2 from the germline V gene are SGHRS and YFSETQ. V was pared by 2 bases and J by 3 bases, with 4 bases of the junction left unmatched. The CDR3 loop is CASSLRQGADTEAFF. In DNA form, the CDR3 reads TGCGCCAGCAGCTTACGACAGGGGGCCGACACTGAAGCTTTCTTT.

The chain combines TRBV6-6 with TRBJ2-1; TRBD2 aligns across 10 bases. Losses at the gene ends were 0 bases for V and 4 bases for J; bases not matched to a gene: 3. The CDR3 runs to 16 residues. Germline V gene data show CDR1 as MNHNY and CDR2 as SVGAGI (reference sequence). The CDR3 here is CASSYSGLANYNEQFF. Here the CDR3 DNA reads TGTGCCAGCAGTTACTCGGGACTAGCGAATTACAATGAGCAGTTCTTC.

The chain combines TRBV19 with TRBJ2-7, with 9 bases aligning to TRBD1. Germline V lookup: CDR1 LNHDA, CDR2 SQIVND (reference sequence). CDR3 length equals 15 residues. The V and J ends lost 6 bases and 3 bases, in that order; junction bases with no gene match: 9. The CDR3 reads CASSRAGQGFYEQYF. The CDR3 nucleotides read TGTGCCAGTAGCAGGGCGGGACAGGGTTTCTACGAGCAGTACTTC. Drawing the rest from reference TRBV19 and TRBJ2-7, the complete variable domain is DGGITQSPKYLFRKEGQNVTLSCEQNLNHDAMYWYRQDPGQGLRLIYYSQIVNDFQKGDIAEGYSVSREKKESFPLTVTSAQKNPTAFYLCASSRAGQGFYEQYFGPGTRLTVT.

CDR3 in DNA: TGTGCCACCAGTGCTAACGGGGTAGCGTGGGATACGCAGTATTTT. It yields the protein CATSANGVAWDTQYF. The rearrangement uses TRBV15 and TRBJ2-3, with D perhaps matching TRBD2 (5 bases). V was pared by 6 bases and J by 6 bases, with 19 bases between. Germline V gene sequence: CDR1 LNHNV, CDR2 YYDKDF (reference sequence). This CDR3 contains 15 residues.

This clone showed up just once. The chain couples TRBV4-1 to TRBJ1-3, with D unresolved. V shed 2 bases and J shed 2 bases, with 10 bases lying between them. The CDR3 has 15 amino acids. Germline assignment: CDR1 MGHRA and CDR2 YSYEKL. The CDR3 loop reads CASSQSDIPGNTIYF. The CDR3 DNA is TGCGCCAGCAGCCAATCCGACATTCCTGGAAACACCATATATTTT.

The chain recombines TRBV9 with TRBJ2-7; the match to TRBD2 covers 7 bases. Germline CDR1 and CDR2: SGDLS and YYNGEE. CDR3 length: 14 residues. V shed 3 bases, J shed 0 bases, and the junction held 3 bases outside the gene matches. The CDR3 sequence: CASSAGRSSYEQYF. Here the CDR3 DNA reads TGTGCCAGCAGCGCCGGGAGGAGCTCCTACGAGCAGTACTTC.

The count of this clone is one. The genes are TRBV4-2 and TRBJ1-1, with a possible D match to TRBD1 (5 bases). Germline V lookup: CDR1 LGHNA, CDR2 YNFKEQ. The CDR3 spans 16 residues. Trimming shortened V by 0 bases and J by 4 bases, and 15 bases separated the two germline ends. CDR3 sequence: CASSQEQARARTEAFF. The CDR3 bases are TGTGCCAGCAGCCAAGAACAAGCCAGGGCGCGCACTGAAGCTTTCTTT.

This chain links TRBV25-1 with TRBJ2-5; possibly TRBD2 for D (5 bases). Germline V gene lookup returns CDR1 MGHDK and CDR2 SYGVNS. Trimming stripped 2 bases from V and 4 bases from J, with 11 bases between. This CDR3 region has 14 residues. The CDR3 loop reads CASSEMASLETQYF. The CDR3 DNA sequence: TGTGCCAGCAGTGAAATGGCTAGCTTAGAGACCCAGTACTTC.

The V call is TRBV6-5, the J call TRBJ2-1, with D maybe TRBD1 (5 bases). Trimming cost V 1 base and J 8 bases, with 15 bases left between them. Germline CDR1 is MNHEY and CDR2 is SVGAGI. The CDR3 totals 15 residues. The CDR3 spells CASSYFRVALDEQFF. The CDR3 DNA sequence: TGTGCCAGCAGTTACTTCAGGGTCGCCCTCGATGAGCAGTTCTTC.

The rearrangement links TRBV6-1 to TRBJ2-1; the D is unclear. The V end lost 4 bases, the J end lost 6 bases, and 13 bases lay between the germline ends. Germline-derived CDR1 and CDR2 are MNHNS and SASEGT. There are 14 residues in the CDR3. CDR3 region: CASSARPRINEQFF. The CDR3 nucleotides read TGTGCCAGCAGTGCCCGGCCTAGAATCAATGAGCAGTTCTTC.